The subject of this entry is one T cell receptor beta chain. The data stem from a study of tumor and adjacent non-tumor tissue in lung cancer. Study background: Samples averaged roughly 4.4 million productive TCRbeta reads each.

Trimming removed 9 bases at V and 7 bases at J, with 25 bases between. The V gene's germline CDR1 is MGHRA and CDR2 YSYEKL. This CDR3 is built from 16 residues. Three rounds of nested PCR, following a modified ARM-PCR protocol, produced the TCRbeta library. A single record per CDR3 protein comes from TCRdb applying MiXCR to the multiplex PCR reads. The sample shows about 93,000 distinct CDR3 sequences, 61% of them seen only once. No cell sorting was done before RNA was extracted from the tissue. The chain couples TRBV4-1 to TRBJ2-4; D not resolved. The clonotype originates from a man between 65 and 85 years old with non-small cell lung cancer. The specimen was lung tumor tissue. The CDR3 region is CASSQALTWINNIQYF. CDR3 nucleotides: TGCGCCAGTAGTCAAGCACTGACGTGGATCAACAACATTCAGTACTTC.